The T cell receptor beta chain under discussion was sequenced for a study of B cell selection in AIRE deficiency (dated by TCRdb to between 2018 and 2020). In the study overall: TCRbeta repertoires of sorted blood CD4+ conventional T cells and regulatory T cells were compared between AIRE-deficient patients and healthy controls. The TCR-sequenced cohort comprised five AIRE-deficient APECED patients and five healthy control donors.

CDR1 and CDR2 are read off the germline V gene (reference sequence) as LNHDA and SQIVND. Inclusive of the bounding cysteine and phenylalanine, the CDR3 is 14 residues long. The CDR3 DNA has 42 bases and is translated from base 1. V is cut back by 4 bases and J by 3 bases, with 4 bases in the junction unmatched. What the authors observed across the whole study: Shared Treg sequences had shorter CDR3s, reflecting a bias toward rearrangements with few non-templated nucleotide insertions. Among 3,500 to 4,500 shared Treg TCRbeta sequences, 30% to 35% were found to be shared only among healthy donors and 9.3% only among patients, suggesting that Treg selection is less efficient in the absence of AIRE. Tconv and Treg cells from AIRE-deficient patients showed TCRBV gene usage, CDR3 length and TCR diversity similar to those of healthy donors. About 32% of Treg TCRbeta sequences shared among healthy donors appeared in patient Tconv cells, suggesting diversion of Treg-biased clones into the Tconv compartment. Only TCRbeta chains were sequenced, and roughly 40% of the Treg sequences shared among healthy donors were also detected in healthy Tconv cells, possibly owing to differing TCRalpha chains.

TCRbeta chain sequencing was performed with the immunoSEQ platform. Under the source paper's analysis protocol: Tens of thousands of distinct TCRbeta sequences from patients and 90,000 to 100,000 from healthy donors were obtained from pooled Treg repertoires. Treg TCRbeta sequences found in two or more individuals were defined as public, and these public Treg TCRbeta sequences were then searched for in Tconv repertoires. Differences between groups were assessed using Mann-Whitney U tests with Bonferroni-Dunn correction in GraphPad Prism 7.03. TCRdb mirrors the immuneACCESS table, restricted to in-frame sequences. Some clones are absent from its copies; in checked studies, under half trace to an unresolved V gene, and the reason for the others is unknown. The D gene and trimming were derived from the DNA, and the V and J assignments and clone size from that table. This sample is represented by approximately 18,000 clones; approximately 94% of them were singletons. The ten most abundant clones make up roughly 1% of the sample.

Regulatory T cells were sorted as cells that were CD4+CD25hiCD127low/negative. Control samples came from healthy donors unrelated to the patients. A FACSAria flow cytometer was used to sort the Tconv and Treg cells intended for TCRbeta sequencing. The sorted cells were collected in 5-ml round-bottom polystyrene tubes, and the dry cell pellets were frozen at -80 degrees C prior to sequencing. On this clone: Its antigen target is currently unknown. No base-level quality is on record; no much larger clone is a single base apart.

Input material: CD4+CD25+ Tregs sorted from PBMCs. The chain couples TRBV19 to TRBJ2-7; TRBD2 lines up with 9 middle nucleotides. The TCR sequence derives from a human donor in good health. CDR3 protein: CASSSGRVGYEQYF. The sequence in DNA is TGTGCCAGTAGTAGCGGGAGGGTAGGCTACGAGCAGTACTTC. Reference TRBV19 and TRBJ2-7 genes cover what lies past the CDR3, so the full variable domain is DGGITQSPKYLFRKEGQNVTLSCEQNLNHDAMYWYRQDPGQGLRLIYYSQIVNDFQKGDIAEGYSVSREKKESFPLTVTSAQKNPTAFYLCASSSGRVGYEQYFGPGTRLTVT.